These 27 T cell receptor beta chains came from one sample sequenced in a study of blood T cell repertoires in COVID-19. The data were produced by immunoSEQ multiplex PCR, yet TCRdb's version contains in-frame clones alone and is incomplete. The sample includes about 150,000 clones, 87% of them seen just once. The source material was peripheral blood. The receptors stem from a man aged 80 or over with acute or convalescent COVID-19.

The count of this clone is one. The chain joins TRBV27 to TRBJ2-7; 8 positions agree with TRBD1. From germline, CDR1 is MNHEY and CDR2 SMNVEV (reference sequence). This CDR3 spans 13 amino acids. The ends lost 5 bases at V and 2 bases at J; junction bases unmatched: 2. CDR3 nucleotides: TGTGCCAGCAGTCGGGACAGGACCTACGAGCAGTACTTC. This codes for CASSRDRTYEQYF.

The rearrangement links TRBV7-6 to TRBJ1-5; TRBD1 is a possible D gene (5 bases). Trimming cost V 5 bases and J 7 bases, with 12 bases left between them. The CDR3 is 13 amino acids. Germline CDR1 reads SGHVS; CDR2 reads FNYEAQ. The CDR3 region has the DNA TGTGCCAGCAGCGCTGGAAAGGGGCAGCCCCAGCATTTT. Its translation is CASSAGKGQPQHF. The whole variable domain, remainder taken from reference TRBV7-6 and TRBJ1-5, is GAGVSQSPRYKVTKRGQDVALRCDPISGHVSLYWYRQALGQGPEFLTYFNYEAQQDKSGLPNDRFSAERPEGSISTLTIQRTEQRDSAMYRCASSAGKGQPQHFGDGTRLSIL.

The chain links TRBV6-2 or TRBV6-3 to TRBJ2-3; 7 bases match TRBD1. V shed 2 bases and J 0 bases; nucleotides not matched to a gene: 2. This CDR3 contains 15 residues. The germline V gene encodes CDR1 MNHEY and CDR2 SVGEGT. Here the CDR3 reads CASSYATGSTDTQYF. In DNA form, the CDR3 reads TGTGCCAGCAGTTACGCGACAGGGAGCACAGATACGCAGTATTTT.

CDR3 sequence (DNA): TGCGCCAGCAGCCCACCTGAGGGACTAGCGGGAGGCGAGCAGTACTTC. This codes for CASSPPEGLAGGEQYF. This sequence joins TRBV5-1 and TRBJ2-7; 15 bases fit TRBD2. V lost 4 bases and J lost 6; bases outside the gene matches: 8. The CDR3 has 16 amino acids. The germline V gene encodes CDR1 SGHRS and CDR2 YFSETQ.

The V gene is TRBV6-1, the J gene TRBJ1-2; D is possibly TRBD1 (6 bases). The germline CDR1 and CDR2 sequences are MNHNS and SASEGT. The CDR3 spans 15 residues. V was cut by 6 bases and J by 5 bases, with 19 bases left in between. The DNA for the CDR3 is TGTGCCAGCAGACAAATCCAGGGGCGTCTATATGGCTACACCTTC. It codes for CASRQIQGRLYGYTF.

V usage is TRBV7-2 and J usage is TRBJ1-5, with D possibly matching TRBD1 (6 bases). The CDR3 loop spans 17 amino acids. The germline V gene encodes CDR1 SGHTA and CDR2 FQGNSA. Trimming left V 5 bases short and J 0 bases short, with 17 bases between. Here the CDR3 reads CASSGLDSQISNQPQHF. The CDR3 region has the DNA TGTGCCAGCAGCGGACTGGACAGTCAAATTAGCAATCAGCCCCAGCATTTT.

CDR3: CASSQLYRNTIYF. DNA of the CDR3: TGTGCCAGCAGCCAATTGTACAGAAACACCATATATTTT. This rearrangement joins TRBV3-1 (or the pseudogene TRBV3-2) to TRBJ1-3; D is ambiguous. The V gene's germline CDR1 is LGHDT and CDR2 YNNKEL (reference sequence). The ends were cut back, 2 bases at V and 5 bases at J, with 7 bases in the middle. This CDR3 spans 13 amino acids.

Only one count was recorded for this clone. The V call is TRBV5-1, the J call TRBJ1-2; D is perhaps TRBD1 (6 bases). V was shortened by 0 bases and J by 4 bases, with 13 bases between the two germline ends. This CDR3 is 15 amino acids long. Germline CDR1 and CDR2: SGHRS and YFSETQ. As DNA, the CDR3 is TGCGCCAGCAGCTTGGTGCAGGGGCCCCCCTATGGCTACACCTTC. This translates into CASSLVQGPPYGYTF.

The chain carries TRBV5-6 and TRBJ2-1, with 10 positions matching TRBD1. The germline gives CDR1 SGHDT, CDR2 YYEEEE. This CDR3 spans 15 amino acids. The V segment lost 2 bases and the J segment 6 bases; nucleotides outside the gene matches: 5. CDR3 in amino acids: CASSFGTGDRNEQFF. DNA of the CDR3: TGTGCCAGCAGCTTCGGGACAGGGGATCGCAATGAGCAGTTCTTC. Full variable domain (missing parts from reference TRBV5-6 and TRBJ2-1): DAGVTQSPTHLIKTRGQQVTLRCSPKSGHDTVSWYQQALGQGPQFIFQYYEEEERQRGNFPDRFSGHQFPNYSSELNVNALLLGDSALYLCASSFGTGDRNEQFFGPGTRLTVL.

This rearrangement joins TRBV30 to TRBJ2-7, with 8 bases lining up with TRBD2. This CDR3 spans 14 amino acids. The V gene's germline CDR1 is GTSNPN and CDR2 SVGIG (reference sequence). With V trimmed by 3 bases and J by 6 bases, 10 bases remained unmatched. In DNA, the CDR3 is TGTGCCTGGAGGATACGGGGGGGGCTGAGCGAGCAGTACTTC. Translation: CAWRIRGGLSEQYF.

The chain uses TRBV15 and TRBJ2-4, with D tentatively TRBD1 (7 bases). Trimming left V 3 bases short and J 15 bases short, with 18 bases between. The CDR3 is 13 amino acids. Germline lookup yields CDR1 LNHNV and CDR2 YYDKDF (reference sequence). DNA for the CDR3: TGTGCCACCAGCAGGGAGGGACAGACCTTAACGTACTTC. The encoded protein is CATSREGQTLTYF.

The chain employs TRBV6-5 and TRBJ1-1; the D gene is possibly TRBD1 (6 bases). Germline V gene lookup returns CDR1 MNHEY and CDR2 SVGAGI. The CDR3 length is 14 residues. The V and J ends lost 2 bases and 5 bases respectively, with 12 bases between them. The CDR3 DNA is TGTGCCAGCAGTTACCATGGACAGCGTACTGAAGCTTTCTTT. Its translation is CASSYHGQRTEAFF.

This clone was observed a single time. This rearrangement joins TRBV4-1 to TRBJ1-3; TRBD1 matches at 8 bases. This CDR3 comprises 18 residues. Looked up from germline, CDR1 is MGHRA and CDR2 is YSYEKL. With 1 base clipped from V and 2 bases from J, the junction kept 10 bases outside the gene matches. This CDR3 is CASSQAITGTGAGNTIYF. As DNA, the CDR3 is TGCGCCAGCAGCCAAGCTATTACCGGGACAGGAGCTGGAAACACCATATATTTT.

The chain couples TRBV14 to TRBJ2-1, with TRBD2 matching over 14 bases. The germline CDR1 and CDR2 sequences are SGHDN and FVKESK. The CDR3 sequence is 20 residues long. V shed 0 bases and J 5 bases; nucleotides not matched to a gene: 12. CDR3 DNA: TGTGCCAGCAGCCAAGATGGGACCGGACTAGCGGGGGGCGTCAACAATGAGCAGTTCTTC. Its translation: CASSQDGTGLAGGVNNEQFF.

The V gene is TRBV7-8, the J gene TRBJ2-2; D may be TRBD1 (5 bases). Germline values: CDR1 SGHVS, CDR2 FQNEAQ. Trimming pared 3 bases from V and 4 bases from J, leaving 12 bases between. This CDR3 has 15 residues. The DNA for the CDR3 is TGTGCCAGCAGCTTCGTTTCAGGGTTCACCGGGGAGCTGTTTTTT. This gives the protein CASSFVSGFTGELFF.

The V and J genes are TRBV5-1 and TRBJ2-5; 10 positions agree with TRBD2. Germline values: CDR1 SGHRS, CDR2 YFSETQ. This CDR3 spans 15 amino acids. Trimming cost V 2 bases and J 6 bases; bases outside gene matches: 7. The CDR3 region has the DNA TGCGCCAGCAGCTTAACAGCGGGAGGGCCCAAGACCCAGTACTTC. It yields the protein CASSLTAGGPKTQYF. The complete variable domain, with remaining parts taken from reference TRBV5-1 and TRBJ2-5, reads KAGVTQTPRYLIKTRGQQVTLSCSPISGHRSVSWYQQTPGQGLQFLFEYFSETQRNKGNFPGRFSGRQFSNSRSEMNVSTLELGDSALYLCASSLTAGGPKTQYFGPGTRLLVL.

The chain combines TRBV5-1 with TRBJ1-6; D might be TRBD1 (5 bases). The CDR3 spans 16 residues. Germline V gene lookup returns CDR1 SGHRS and CDR2 YFSETQ. With 0 bases removed from V and 6 bases from J, the gap between germline ends came to 13 bases. CDR3 sequence reads: CASSLEGLRGNSPLHF. The CDR3 DNA reads TGCGCCAGCAGCTTGGAGGGACTAAGGGGTAATTCACCCCTCCACTTT. Supplemented by reference TRBV5-1 and TRBJ1-6, the full variable domain reads KAGVTQTPRYLIKTRGQQVTLSCSPISGHRSVSWYQQTPGQGLQFLFEYFSETQRNKGNFPGRFSGRQFSNSRSEMNVSTLELGDSALYLCASSLEGLRGNSPLHFGNGTRLTVT.

The V and J genes are TRBV18 and TRBJ2-7, with 11 bases lining up with TRBD1. This CDR3 region has 14 residues. V shed 0 bases and J 9 bases; nucleotides not matched to a gene: 4. The germline V gene has CDR1 KGHSH and CDR2 LQKENI. DNA of the CDR3: TGTGCCAGCTCACCACCCGGACAGGGGGCAAGGCAGTACTTC. As protein: CASSPPGQGARQYF.

The chain couples TRBV7-3 to TRBJ1-2, with 10 bases fitting TRBD1. The CDR3 is made up of 14 amino acids. Trimming took 5 bases from V and 8 from J; bases not matched to a gene: 8. The germline CDR1 and CDR2 sequences are SGHTA and FQGTGA. CDR3 protein: CASSPGTGDRGYTF. In nucleotides, the CDR3 is TGTGCCAGCAGCCCCGGGACAGGGGATCGGGGCTACACCTTC.

This chain links TRBV14 with TRBJ1-2; 12 nucleotides agree with TRBD1. Germline CDR1 is SGHDN and CDR2 is FVKESK. This CDR3 contains 16 residues. With 8 bases clipped from V and 3 bases from J, the junction kept 10 bases outside the gene matches. CDR3 protein: CASQGTGGALDYGYTF. CDR3 sequence (DNA): TGTGCCAGCCAGGGGACAGGGGGCGCCTTGGACTATGGCTACACCTTC.

This chain's CDR3 is CSVLNGGDTEAFF. The CDR3 bases are TGCAGCGTCTTGAACGGGGGGGACACTGAAGCTTTCTTT. The chain employs TRBV29-1 and TRBJ1-1; TRBD1 might be the D (5 bases). The germline gives CDR1 SQVTM, CDR2 ANQGSEA. The V end lost 6 bases, the J end lost 3 bases, and 14 bases lay between the germline ends. The CDR3 runs to 13 residues.

This rearrangement joins TRBV5-1 to TRBJ2-1, with 8 positions matching TRBD1. The V and J ends lost 9 bases and 4 bases, in that order; junction bases with no gene match: 9. Germline V lookup: CDR1 SGHRS, CDR2 YFSETQ. The CDR3 is 14 residues long. In DNA, the CDR3 is TGCGCCACCCACAGGGGGTCTACTTACAATGAGCAGTTCTTC. Protein sequence: CATHRGSTYNEQFF.

The chain uses TRBV9 and TRBJ2-1, with D possibly being TRBD1 (5 bases). Germline assignment: CDR1 SGDLS and CDR2 YYNGEE. V lost 1 base and J lost 9, with 14 bases in between. This CDR3 is built from 14 residues. In DNA form, the CDR3 reads TGTGCCAGCAGCGTAAGGACATCAGACGGTGAGCAGTTCTTC. This encodes CASSVRTSDGEQFF.

CDR3 sequence: CASNSGQGGIGEQFF. CDR3 in DNA: TGTGCCAGCAACTCGGGACAGGGGGGAATCGGTGAGCAGTTCTTC. J is TRBJ2-1 and V is TRBV28; 11 bases are shared with TRBD1. Trimming took 7 bases from V and 9 from J; bases not matched to a gene: 11. CDR1 and CDR2 from the germline V gene are MDHEN and SYDVKM. The CDR3 contains 15 residues.

The CDR3 sequence: CASSEWGQLDSNQPQHF. CDR3 nucleotide sequence: TGTGCCAGCAGTGAATGGGGACAGCTGGACAGCAATCAGCCCCAGCATTTT. The genes are TRBV25-1 and TRBJ1-5; the match to TRBD1 covers 7 bases. Trimming took 1 base from V and 1 from J; bases not matched to a gene: 7. The CDR3 contains 17 residues. Looked up from germline, CDR1 is MGHDK and CDR2 is SYGVNS.

This clone occurred once. The V call is TRBV28, the J call TRBJ1-1; weak D call: TRBD1 (5 bases). The CDR3 consists of 16 residues. Germline V gene lookup returns CDR1 MDHEN and CDR2 SYDVKM. The ends were cut back, 6 bases at V and 1 base at J, with 18 bases in the middle. The CDR3 reads CASSPPGVRGNTEAFF. In DNA, the CDR3 is TGTGCCAGCAGCCCACCGGGGGTACGGGGGAACACTGAAGCTTTCTTT. The full variable domain, completed using reference TRBV28 and TRBJ1-1, is DVKVTQSSRYLVKRTGEKVFLECVQDMDHENMFWYRQDPGLGLRLIYFSYDVKMKEKGDIPEGYSVSREKKERFSLILESASTNQTSMYLCASSPPGVRGNTEAFFGQGTRLTVV.

This chain uses TRBV6-5 with TRBJ2-7; 8 nucleotides match TRBD2. CDR1 and CDR2 (germline): MNHEY, SVGAGI. V lost 6 bases and J lost 2; bases outside the gene matches: 6. The CDR3 is made up of 14 amino acids. CDR3 sequence reads: CASRGGGRTYEQYF. The CDR3 DNA sequence: TGTGCCAGCAGGGGCGGGGGGCGCACCTACGAGCAGTACTTC.